The 21 T cell receptor beta chains presented below share a single source sample, sequenced in a study of shared T cell receptors in the human thymus. The assay was immunoSEQ multiplex PCR, and TCRdb's table has in-frame clones only and misses some. Of 450,000 to 650,000 clones in the sample, more than 75% were seen once. These data also formed part of another study, on human thymus T cells.

What was sequenced was thymocytes. The source is a boy under two years old with a congenital heart defect.

The rearrangement uses TRBV18 and TRBJ1-5, with a weak D call TRBD1 (5 bases). The germline V gene has CDR1 KGHSH and CDR2 LQKENI. This CDR3 spans 17 amino acids. Trimming cost V 2 bases and J 3 bases, with 17 bases left between them. CDR3: CASSPNPTTAINQPQHF. The CDR3 DNA reads as TGTGCCAGCTCACCAAACCCCACGACAGCAATCAATCAGCCCCAGCATTTT. The entire variable domain, with the rest obtained from reference TRBV18 and TRBJ1-5, is as follows: NAGVMQNPRHLVRRRGQEARLRCSPMKGHSHVYWYRQLPEEGLKFMVYLQKENIIDESGMPKERFSAEFPKEGPSILRIQQVVRGDSAAYFCASSPNPTTAINQPQHFGDGTRLSIL.

The rearrangement links TRBV11-2 to TRBJ2-7; TRBD2 aligns across 8 bases. Trimming removed 5 bases from V and 6 bases from J; junction bases left unmatched: 12. Germline loops: CDR1 SGHAT, CDR2 FQNNGV. The CDR3 length is 15 residues. The CDR3 DNA reads as TGTGCCAGCAGCGTACAACAAGCGGGAGTCGGCGAGCAGTACTTC. Encoded protein: CASSVQQAGVGEQYF.

The chain uses TRBV6-5 and TRBJ2-7; tentative D call: TRBD2 (7 bases). V was pared by 9 bases and J by 4 bases, with 16 bases between. Germline lookup yields CDR1 MNHEY and CDR2 SVGAGI. The CDR3 has 13 residues. Here the CDR3 reads CARGRGRGYEQYF. The CDR3 DNA follows: TGTGCCAGGGGTAGGGGGAGGGGTTACGAGCAGTACTTC.

The chain has TRBV10-2 and TRBJ2-1, with 10 bases matching TRBD2. The CDR3 spans 14 residues. Germline V gene data show CDR1 as WSHSY and CDR2 as SAAADI. With V trimmed by 7 bases and J by 7 bases, 7 bases remained unmatched. Written as DNA, the CDR3 is TGCGCCAGCAACCTAGCGGGAGCCTTTAATGAGCAGTTCTTC. As protein: CASNLAGAFNEQFF.

The chain carries TRBV2 and TRBJ1-1, with D possibly being TRBD1 (6 bases). From germline, CDR1 is SNHLY and CDR2 FYNNEI. V gave up 2 bases and J gave up 3 bases, with 19 bases separating them. This CDR3 spans 17 amino acids. CDR3 sequence: CASSETEPGVGYTEAFF. The CDR3 nucleotides are TGTGCCAGCAGTGAAACGGAGCCAGGGGTGGGATACACTGAAGCTTTCTTT.

The chain joins TRBV4-1 to TRBJ2-1, with 9 bases aligning to TRBD2. Germline-derived CDR1 and CDR2 are MGHRA and YSYEKL. CDR3 size: 19 residues. V lost 0 bases to trimming and J lost 5 bases; unmatched junction nucleotides: 14. The CDR3 here is CASSQDPRGRAGFDNEQFF. The CDR3 DNA reads TGCGCCAGCAGCCAAGATCCACGCGGGAGGGCCGGATTCGACAATGAGCAGTTCTTC.

The gene calls are TRBV27 and TRBJ2-7; 7 nucleotides match TRBD2. The CDR3 runs to 15 residues. CDR1 is MNHEY, CDR2 SMNVEV, per germline (reference sequence). After removal of 0 bases from V and 5 bases from J, the junction contained 7 bases not matched to a gene. The CDR3 nucleotides read TGTGCCAGCAGTTTATCTAGCGGGCCCCACCACGAGCAGTACTTC. As protein: CASSLSSGPHHEQYF.

The chain links TRBV6-1 to TRBJ2-1; 10 bases agree with TRBD2. The length of the CDR3 is 18 residues. Germline V gene data show CDR1 as MNHNS and CDR2 as SASEGT. Trimming removed 3 bases from V and 4 bases from J; junction bases left unmatched: 12. CDR3 sequence reads: CASSETTSGPVPYNEQFF. The CDR3 DNA reads as TGTGCCAGCAGTGAGACGACTAGCGGGCCCGTCCCATACAATGAGCAGTTCTTC.

This chain joins TRBV5-6 and TRBJ1-1; 10 bases align to TRBD1. V dropped 4 bases and J dropped 0; count of bases not matched to a gene: 9. Germline V gene lookup returns CDR1 SGHDT and CDR2 YYEEEE. This CDR3 contains 17 residues. The CDR3 is CASSPRQGAFLNTEAFF. CDR3 bases: TGTGCCAGCAGCCCTCGACAGGGGGCATTTCTGAACACTGAAGCTTTCTTT.

This clone was observed a few times. The chain couples TRBV7-2 to TRBJ2-5; the match to TRBD2 covers 7 bases. V gave up 1 base and J gave up 3 bases; unmatched junction bases: 2. Germline CDR1 reads SGHTA; CDR2 reads FQGNSA. There are 14 residues in the CDR3. Here the CDR3 reads CASSLVLAEETQYF. The CDR3 nucleotides are TGTGCCAGCAGCTTAGTTCTAGCGGAAGAGACCCAGTACTTC.

This clone was counted between two and nine times. The chain uses TRBV7-9 and TRBJ1-1; 9 bases line up with TRBD1. This CDR3 is built from 14 residues. Trimming at V came to 1 base and at J to 5 bases, leaving 2 bases not matched to a gene. Germline lookup yields CDR1 SEHNR and CDR2 FQNEAQ (reference sequence). DNA of the CDR3: TGTGCCAGCAGCTTAGGACAGGGGGAAACTGAAGCTTTCTTT. This translates into CASSLGQGETEAFF.

This chain links TRBV4-1 with TRBJ1-1, with a tentative D call TRBD1 (6 bases). With 4 bases removed from V and 8 bases from J, the gap between germline ends came to 14 bases. The CDR3 extends over 13 amino acids. Per germline, CDR1 MGHRA and CDR2 YSYEKL. CDR3: CASSLNSDREAFF. As DNA, the CDR3 is TGCGCCAGCAGCCTCAACTCGGACAGAGAAGCTTTCTTT.

This clone was seen a few times. The chain has TRBV7-2 and TRBJ2-3; the match to TRBD2 covers 10 bases. CDR1 SGHTA and CDR2 FQGNSA come from the germline V gene. The CDR3 extends over 16 amino acids. V shed 3 bases and J 3 bases; nucleotides not matched to a gene: 6. The CDR3 sequence is CASSFSSGSATDTQYF. As DNA, the CDR3 is TGTGCCAGCAGCTTCTCTAGCGGGAGTGCAACAGATACGCAGTATTTT.

This clone was observed a few times. This chain uses TRBV5-8 with TRBJ1-1; 7 positions agree with TRBD1. V dropped 4 bases and J dropped 5; count of bases not matched to a gene: 11. CDR3 length: 15 residues. Germline CDR1 reads SGHTS; CDR2 reads YDEGEE. CDR3 amino acids: CASSDAHRGGTEAFF. The DNA for the CDR3 is TGTGCCAGCAGCGACGCCCACAGGGGTGGTACTGAAGCTTTCTTT.

The chain recombines TRBV25-1 with TRBJ2-2, with 11 bases that match TRBD2. Trimming took 11 bases from V and 4 from J; bases not matched to a gene: 12. CDR1 and CDR2 (germline): MGHDK, SYGVNS. This CDR3 region has 16 residues. Here the CDR3 reads CASSTSGNGSTGELFF. CDR3 bases: TGTGCCTCTTCGACTAGCGGGAACGGGAGCACCGGGGAGCTGTTTTTT.

The chain combines TRBV15 with TRBJ2-3; 12 nucleotides line up with TRBD2. J lost 4 bases, V lost 3 bases, and 8 bases had no gene match. Germline V gene data show CDR1 as LNHNV and CDR2 as YYDKDF (reference sequence). CDR3 size: 17 residues. The CDR3 nucleotides are TGTGCCACCAGCAGGAAAAAGACTAGCGGGAGTGCAGATACGCAGTATTTT. Protein: CATSRKKTSGSADTQYF.

The chain employs TRBV5-1 and TRBJ1-2; no definite D call. Germline CDR1 reads SGHRS; CDR2 reads YFSETQ. V was shortened by 2 bases and J by 4 bases, with 9 bases between the two germline ends. The CDR3 totals 13 residues. The CDR3 DNA sequence: TGCGCCAGCAGCTTAACAGCGGGCTATGGCTACACCTTC. This sequence encodes CASSLTAGYGYTF.

The chain employs TRBV5-1 and TRBJ2-1; TRBD1 is a possible D gene (5 bases). The CDR3 runs 13 residues. V gave up 4 bases and J gave up 9 bases, with 14 bases separating them. Per the germline V gene, CDR1 is SGHRS and CDR2 is YFSETQ. The CDR3 region is CASSRSDQGEQFF. The CDR3 coding sequence is TGCGCCAGCAGCCGCTCCGACCAGGGTGAGCAGTTCTTC.

The count of this clone is one. The gene calls are TRBV10-2 and TRBJ2-3; 7 positions match TRBD1. Germline trimming cut 7 bases from V and 4 bases from J; bases unmatched to any gene: 17. Germline-derived CDR1 and CDR2 are WSHSY and SAAADI. The CDR3 extends over 17 amino acids. Here the CDR3 DNA reads TGCGCCAGCACCCCGAGGGGGCAGCCCAAGTGGGCAGATACGCAGTATTTT. Its translation: CASTPRGQPKWADTQYF.

V and J are TRBV10-3 and TRBJ1-5; D not certain. Trimming removed 2 bases at V and 6 bases at J, with 11 bases between. The V gene's germline CDR1 is ENHRY and CDR2 SYGVKD. The CDR3 has 14 amino acids. The CDR3 loop is CAISEGTVGQPQHF. The CDR3 DNA reads TGTGCCATCAGTGAGGGCACAGTGGGTCAGCCCCAGCATTTT.

V is TRBV29-1 and J is TRBJ2-1; 9 positions match TRBD2. V lost 2 bases and J lost 1; bases outside the gene matches: 6. This CDR3 is 16 amino acids long. From germline, CDR1 is SQVTM and CDR2 ANQGSEA. The CDR3 bases are TGCAGCGTTGAAATTAGCGGGAGAACATCCTACAATGAGCAGTTCTTC. It encodes CSVEISGRTSYNEQFF.